A selection of T cell receptor beta chains follows, all from one sample in a study of blood T cell repertoires in COVID-19. TCRdb's table, derived via immunoSEQ multiplex PCR, lists solely in-frame clones and lacks some. The sample lists about 180,000 clones, 70% to 80% occurring once. The source material was PBMCs or T cells enriched from blood (not recorded which). The receptors originated from a man in his 60s who had been exposed to COVID-19. CDR3s include the opening cysteine and the closing phenylalanine or tryptophan. D genes are given only for firm matches. Size values are once, few and many counts, or a class for expanded clones, and some rows have none.

d_gene: TRBD1; len: 17; v_gene: TRBV7-8; abundance: -; j_gene: TRBJ1-6; CDR3aa: CASSSTGDPPYNSPLHF; CDR3nt: TGTGCCAGCAGCTCTACAGGGGACCCGCCCTATAATTCACCCCTCCACTTT
d_gene: -; len: 17; v_gene: TRBV27; abundance: -; j_gene: TRBJ2-5; CDR3aa: CASSSYSGQLTGETQYF; CDR3nt: TGTGCCAGCAGTTCCTATAGCGGACAACTCACGGGGGAGACCCAGTACTTC
d_gene: TRBD1; len: 13; v_gene: TRBV29-1; abundance: -; j_gene: TRBJ2-7; CDR3aa: CSVDGPGGNEQYF; CDR3nt: TGCAGCGTTGACGGTCCAGGGGGCAACGAGCAGTACTTC
d_gene: -; len: 12; v_gene: TRBV7-2; abundance: -; j_gene: TRBJ2-7; CDR3aa: CASRTSPYEQYF; CDR3nt: TGTGCCAGCCGAACTAGCCCCTACGAGCAGTACTTC
d_gene: -; len: 14; v_gene: TRBV27; abundance: -; j_gene: TRBJ1-2; CDR3aa: CASRRAGSNYGYTF; CDR3nt: TGTGCCAGCAGGCGGGCGGGGAGTAACTATGGCTACACCTTC
d_gene: -; len: 12; v_gene: TRBV25-1; abundance: -; j_gene: TRBJ1-1; CDR3aa: CASSDVGREAFF; CDR3nt: TGTGCCAGCAGTGACGTGGGGCGGGAAGCTTTCTTT
d_gene: -; len: 14; v_gene: TRBV5-4; abundance: -; j_gene: TRBJ2-5; CDR3aa: CASSLESRQETQYF; CDR3nt: TGTGCCAGCAGCTTGGAGTCCAGACAAGAGACCCAGTACTTC
d_gene: TRBD2; len: 16; v_gene: TRBV3-1/TRBV3-2; abundance: -; j_gene: TRBJ2-2; CDR3aa: CASSQDGGRVTGELFF; CDR3nt: TGTGCCAGCAGCCAAGACGGCGGGAGGGTTACCGGGGAGCTGTTTTTT
d_gene: -; len: 15; v_gene: TRBV5-1; abundance: few; j_gene: TRBJ1-1; CDR3aa: CASSLESERNTEAFF; CDR3nt: TGCGCCAGCAGCTTGGAGTCAGAACGTAACACTGAAGCTTTCTTT
d_gene: -; len: 19; v_gene: TRBV7-5; abundance: -; j_gene: TRBJ2-2; CDR3aa: CVRSLKTGGGGLVSGELFF; CDR3nt: TGTGTCAGAAGCTTAAAAACAGGGGGCGGCGGCCTGGTGTCCGGGGAGCTGTTTTTT
d_gene: -; len: 13; v_gene: TRBV3-1/TRBV3-2; abundance: -; j_gene: TRBJ1-5; CDR3aa: CASSPQQYQPQHF; CDR3nt: TGTGCCAGCAGCCCCCAACAGTATCAGCCCCAGCATTTT
d_gene: TRBD1; len: 12; v_gene: TRBV29-1; abundance: -; j_gene: TRBJ1-5; CDR3aa: CSAGQGSMPQHF; CDR3nt: TGCAGCGCCGGACAGGGTAGTATGCCCCAGCATTTT
d_gene: -; len: 13; v_gene: TRBV29-1; abundance: -; j_gene: TRBJ1-2; CDR3aa: CSVDGEATYGYTF; CDR3nt: TGCAGCGTTGACGGGGAAGCTACCTATGGCTACACCTTC
d_gene: -; len: 15; v_gene: TRBV28; abundance: -; j_gene: TRBJ2-7; CDR3aa: CASFWGTGSPSGQYF; CDR3nt: TGTGCCAGCTTTTGGGGAACAGGGTCCCCCTCAGGGCAGTACTTC
d_gene: TRBD1; len: 16; v_gene: TRBV19; abundance: -; j_gene: TRBJ2-1; CDR3aa: CASSERTGVGSNEQFF; CDR3nt: TGTGCCAGTAGTGAACGGACAGGGGTAGGTAGCAATGAGCAGTTCTTC
d_gene: TRBD1; len: 14; v_gene: TRBV6-4; abundance: -; j_gene: TRBJ1-6; CDR3aa: CASSEDRANSPLHF; CDR3nt: TGTGCCAGCAGTGAAGACAGGGCCAATTCACCCCTCCACTTT
d_gene: TRBD1; len: 14; v_gene: TRBV29-1; abundance: -; j_gene: TRBJ2-2; CDR3aa: CSAGGQGRSGELFF; CDR3nt: TGCAGCGCTGGAGGACAGGGAAGGTCCGGGGAGCTGTTTTTT